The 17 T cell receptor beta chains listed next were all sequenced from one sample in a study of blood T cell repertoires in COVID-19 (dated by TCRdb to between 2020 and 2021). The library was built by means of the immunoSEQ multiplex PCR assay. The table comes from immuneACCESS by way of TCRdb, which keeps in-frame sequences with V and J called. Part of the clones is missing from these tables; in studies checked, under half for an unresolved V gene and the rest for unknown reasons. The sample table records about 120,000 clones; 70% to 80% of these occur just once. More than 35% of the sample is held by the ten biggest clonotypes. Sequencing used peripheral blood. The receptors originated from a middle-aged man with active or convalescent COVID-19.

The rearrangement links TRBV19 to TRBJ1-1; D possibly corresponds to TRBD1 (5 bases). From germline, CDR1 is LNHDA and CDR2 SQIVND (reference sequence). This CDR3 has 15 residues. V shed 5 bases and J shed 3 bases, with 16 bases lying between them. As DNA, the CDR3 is TGTGCCAGTAGTGTCCAGGGAGGAGCGGACACTGAAGCTTTCTTT. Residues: CASSVQGGADTEAFF. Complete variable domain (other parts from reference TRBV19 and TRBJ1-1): DGGITQSPKYLFRKEGQNVTLSCEQNLNHDAMYWYRQDPGQGLRLIYYSQIVNDFQKGDIAEGYSVSREKKESFPLTVTSAQKNPTAFYLCASSVQGGADTEAFFGQGTRLTVV.

The CDR3 DNA follows: TGTGCCATCGGAACCGGAGGCACTGAAGCTTTCTTT. This codes for CAIGTGGTEAFF. This chain links TRBV28 with TRBJ1-1; D uncertain. CDR3 length: 12 residues. The V end lost 10 bases, the J end lost 4 bases, and 13 bases lay between the germline ends. Germline CDR1 is MDHEN and CDR2 is SYDVKM.

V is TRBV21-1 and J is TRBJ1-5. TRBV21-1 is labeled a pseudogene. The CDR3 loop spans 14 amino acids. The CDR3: CASSLELSNQPQHF. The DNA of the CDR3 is TGTGCCAGCAGCCTAGAGTTAAGCAATCAGCCCCAGCATTTT.

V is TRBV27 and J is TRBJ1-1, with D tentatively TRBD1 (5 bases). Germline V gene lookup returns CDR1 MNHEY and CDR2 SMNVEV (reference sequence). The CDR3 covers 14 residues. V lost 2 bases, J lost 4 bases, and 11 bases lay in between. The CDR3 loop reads CASSLHGGGTEAFF. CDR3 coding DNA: TGTGCCAGCAGTTTACATGGGGGAGGCACTGAAGCTTTCTTT.

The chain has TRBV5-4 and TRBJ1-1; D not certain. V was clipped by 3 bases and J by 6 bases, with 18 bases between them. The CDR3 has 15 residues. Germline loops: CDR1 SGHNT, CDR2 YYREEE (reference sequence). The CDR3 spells CASSSGGAGRAEAFF. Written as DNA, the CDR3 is TGTGCCAGCAGCTCTGGAGGCGCTGGCCGAGCTGAAGCTTTCTTT. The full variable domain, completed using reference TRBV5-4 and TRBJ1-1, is ETGVTQSPTHLIKTRGQQVTLRCSSQSGHNTVSWYQQALGQGPQFIFQYYREEENGRGNFPPRFSGLQFPNYSSELNVNALELDDSALYLCASSSGGAGRAEAFFGQGTRLTVV.

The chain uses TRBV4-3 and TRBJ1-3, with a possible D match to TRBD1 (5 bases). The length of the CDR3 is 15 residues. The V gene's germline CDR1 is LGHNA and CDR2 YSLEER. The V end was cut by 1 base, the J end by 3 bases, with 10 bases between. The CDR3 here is CASSQAGSGGNTIYF. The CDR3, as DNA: TGCGCCAGCAGCCAAGCAGGGTCTGGTGGAAACACCATATATTTT.

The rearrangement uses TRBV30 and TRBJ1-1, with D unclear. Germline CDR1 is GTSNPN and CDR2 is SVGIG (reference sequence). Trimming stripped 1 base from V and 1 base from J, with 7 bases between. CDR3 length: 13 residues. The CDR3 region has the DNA TGTGCCTGGAGTGGCCCCGGGAACACTGAAGCTTTCTTT. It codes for CAWSGPGNTEAFF.

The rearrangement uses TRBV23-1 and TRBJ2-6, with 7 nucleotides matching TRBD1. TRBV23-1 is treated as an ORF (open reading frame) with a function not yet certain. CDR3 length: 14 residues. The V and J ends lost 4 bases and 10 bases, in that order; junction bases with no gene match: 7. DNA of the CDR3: TGCGCCAGCAGTCTCCCGCAGGGGGAAAACGTCCTGACTTTC. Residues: CASSLPQGENVLTF.

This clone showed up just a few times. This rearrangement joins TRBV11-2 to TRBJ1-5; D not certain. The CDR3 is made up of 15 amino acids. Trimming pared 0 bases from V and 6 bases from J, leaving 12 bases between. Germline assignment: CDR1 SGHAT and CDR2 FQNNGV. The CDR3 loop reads CASSLDLGKTQPQHF. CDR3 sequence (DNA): TGTGCCAGCAGCTTAGATCTCGGGAAGACTCAGCCCCAGCATTTT.

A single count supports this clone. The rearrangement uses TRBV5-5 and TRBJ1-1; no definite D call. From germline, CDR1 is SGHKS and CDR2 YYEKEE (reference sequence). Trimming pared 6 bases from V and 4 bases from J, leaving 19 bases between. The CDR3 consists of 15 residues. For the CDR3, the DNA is TGTGCCAGCACTCCCAATGTGGGGAGCGGCACTGAAGCTTTCTTT. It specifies CASTPNVGSGTEAFF.

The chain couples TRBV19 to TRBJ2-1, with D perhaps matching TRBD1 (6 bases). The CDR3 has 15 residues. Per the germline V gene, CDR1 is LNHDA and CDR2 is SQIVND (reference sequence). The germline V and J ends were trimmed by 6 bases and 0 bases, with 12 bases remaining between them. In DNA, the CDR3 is TGTGCCAGTAGCCTTACAGGGAACTCCTACAATGAGCAGTTCTTC. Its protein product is CASSLTGNSYNEQFF. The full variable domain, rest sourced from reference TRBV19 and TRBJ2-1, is DGGITQSPKYLFRKEGQNVTLSCEQNLNHDAMYWYRQDPGQGLRLIYYSQIVNDFQKGDIAEGYSVSREKKESFPLTVTSAQKNPTAFYLCASSLTGNSYNEQFFGPGTRLTVL.

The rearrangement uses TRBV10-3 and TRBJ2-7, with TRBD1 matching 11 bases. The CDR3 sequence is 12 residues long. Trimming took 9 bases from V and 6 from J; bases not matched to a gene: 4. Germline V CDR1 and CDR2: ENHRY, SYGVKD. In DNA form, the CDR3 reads TGTGCCATGGGACAGGGGGAAGTCGAGCAGTACTTC. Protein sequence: CAMGQGEVEQYF.

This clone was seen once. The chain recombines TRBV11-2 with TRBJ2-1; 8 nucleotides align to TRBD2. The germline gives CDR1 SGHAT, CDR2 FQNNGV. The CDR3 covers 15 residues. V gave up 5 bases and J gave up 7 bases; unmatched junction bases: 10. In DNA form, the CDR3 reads TGTGCCAGCAGCCCATTCCTAGCGGGCGCTAATGAGCAGTTCTTC. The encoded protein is CASSPFLAGANEQFF.

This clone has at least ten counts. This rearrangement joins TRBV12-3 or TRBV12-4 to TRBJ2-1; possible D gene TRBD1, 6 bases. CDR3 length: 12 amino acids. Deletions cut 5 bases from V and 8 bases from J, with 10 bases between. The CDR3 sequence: CASSTTGDEQFF. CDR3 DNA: TGTGCCAGCAGTACGACAGGTGATGAGCAGTTCTTC.

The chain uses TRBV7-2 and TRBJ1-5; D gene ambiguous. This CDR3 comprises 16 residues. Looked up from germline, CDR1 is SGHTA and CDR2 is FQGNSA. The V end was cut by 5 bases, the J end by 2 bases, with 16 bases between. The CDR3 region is CASSLPLVSGNQPQHF. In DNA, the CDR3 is TGTGCCAGCAGCCTGCCTTTGGTGAGCGGCAATCAGCCCCAGCATTTT.

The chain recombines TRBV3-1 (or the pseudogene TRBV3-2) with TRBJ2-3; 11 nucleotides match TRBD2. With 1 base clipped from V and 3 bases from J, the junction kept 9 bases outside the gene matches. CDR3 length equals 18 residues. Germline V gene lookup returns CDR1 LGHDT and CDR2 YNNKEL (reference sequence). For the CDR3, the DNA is TGTGCCAGCAGCCAAGGAGGTGTAGCGGGGGGGCGAACAGATACGCAGTATTTT. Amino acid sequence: CASSQGGVAGGRTDTQYF.

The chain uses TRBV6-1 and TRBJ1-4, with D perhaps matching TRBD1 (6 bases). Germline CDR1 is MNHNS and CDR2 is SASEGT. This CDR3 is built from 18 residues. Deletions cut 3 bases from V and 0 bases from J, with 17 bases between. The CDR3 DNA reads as TGTGCCAGCAGTGATCCCCGCGGACAGAGCACAACTAATGAAAAACTGTTTTTT. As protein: CASSDPRGQSTTNEKLFF.